The rows below give T cell receptor beta chains drawn from one sample of a study of blood T cell repertoires in COVID-19. TCRdb keeps only in-frame clones here, not all; method: immunoSEQ multiplex PCR. The table shows over 110,000 clones, with just under 80% occurring only once. Specimen: peripheral blood. These receptors came from an older woman with acute or convalescent COVID-19. Both conserved end residues are part of each CDR3. Fields, in order: J gene, clone size, V gene, D gene, CDR3 DNA, CDR3 protein. D genes are given only for firm matches. Clone sizes are given selectively: once, few, many, or a class where the clone is expanded.

TRBJ1-5	NA	TRBV27	TRBD1	TGTGCCAGCAGTCTCTACAGGGGGCGCGATCAGCCCCAGCATTTT	CASSLYRGRDQPQHF
TRBJ2-7	NA	TRBV28	TRBD1	TGTGCCAGCAGTTGGGCCCGGGACAGACACGAGCAGTACTTC	CASSWARDRHEQYF
TRBJ2-1	NA	TRBV27	NA	TGTGCCAGCAGTTTTTACGGCGGGAAGTACAATGAGCAGTTCTTC	CASSFYGGKYNEQFF
TRBJ2-3	NA	TRBV15	TRBD2	TGTGCCACCAGCGGGACTAGCGGGAGCACAGATACGCAGTATTTT	CATSGTSGSTDTQYF
TRBJ2-7	NA	TRBV5-6	NA	TGTGCCAGCAGCCCGGGAGCCCCCTGGGTCCACGAGCAGTACTTC	CASSPGAPWVHEQYF
TRBJ1-1	NA	TRBV7-9	TRBD1	TGTGCCAGCAGCTTAGGTCGGTTGACAGGGGAGAACACTGAAGCTTTCTTT	CASSLGRLTGENTEAFF
TRBJ2-1	NA	TRBV27	NA	TGTGCCAGCAGTCCGGTCCTGTCCCTCTCCTACAATGAGCAGTTCTTC	CASSPVLSLSYNEQFF
TRBJ2-2	few	TRBV7-2	NA	TGTGCCAGCAGCCCCCAGCGGGCCCTAGGAGGGGAGCTGTTTTTT	CASSPQRALGGELFF
TRBJ1-4	NA	TRBV14	TRBD1	TGTGCCAGCAGCCAAGAGAACGGGACAGGGTTTGAGGAAAAACTGTTTTTT	CASSQENGTGFEEKLFF
TRBJ1-6	NA	TRBV27	TRBD1	TGTGCCAGCGCAGGGGGTCGGAACTATAATTCACCCCTCCACTTT	CASAGGRNYNSPLHF
TRBJ1-3	few	TRBV29-1	NA	TGCAGCGTTGCGGGAGACGCTGGAAACACCATATATTTT	CSVAGDAGNTIYF
TRBJ1-4	NA	TRBV5-6	TRBD1	TGTGCCAGCAGCCCCGACAGGGGTTGGTCTAATGAAAAACTGTTTTTT	CASSPDRGWSNEKLFF
TRBJ2-1	NA	TRBV3-1/TRBV3-2	NA	TGTGCCAGCAGCCAGACCCGCGGAATTCAGTTCTTC	CASSQTRGIQFF
TRBJ2-7	NA	TRBV19	TRBD1	TGTGCCAGTAGTCAGTACAGGGGACAGTCCTACGAGCAGTACTTC	CASSQYRGQSYEQYF